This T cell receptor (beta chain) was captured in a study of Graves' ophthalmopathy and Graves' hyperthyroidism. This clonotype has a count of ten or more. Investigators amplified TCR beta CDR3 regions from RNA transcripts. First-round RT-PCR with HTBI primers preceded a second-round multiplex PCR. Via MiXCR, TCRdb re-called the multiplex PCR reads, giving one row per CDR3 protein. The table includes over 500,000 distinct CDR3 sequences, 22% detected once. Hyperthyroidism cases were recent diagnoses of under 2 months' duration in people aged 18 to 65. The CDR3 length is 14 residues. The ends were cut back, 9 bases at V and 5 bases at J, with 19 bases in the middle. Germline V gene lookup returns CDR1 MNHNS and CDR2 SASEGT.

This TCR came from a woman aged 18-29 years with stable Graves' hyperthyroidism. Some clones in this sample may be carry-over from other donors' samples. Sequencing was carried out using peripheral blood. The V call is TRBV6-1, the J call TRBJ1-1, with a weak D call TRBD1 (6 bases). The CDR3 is CASSIQARGTEAFF. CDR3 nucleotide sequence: TGTGCCAGTTCGATCCAGGCGAGGGGGACTGAAGCTTTCTTT.